This T cell receptor beta chain came from a study of T cell changes during pregnancy in multiple sclerosis (dated by TCRdb to between 2019 and 2020). A note on the overall study: The study examined how the T cell repertoire changed over the course of pregnancy in women with multiple sclerosis.

From its cysteine to its phenylalanine, the CDR3 spans 15 amino acids. Only the CDR3 DNA stays, 45 bases, in frame from base 1. V lost 5 bases and J lost 3 bases; the stretch between them is 16 bases long. Reading the germline V gene (reference sequence) gives CDR1 SGHKS and CDR2 YYEKEE. Points on this clone: Its antigen remains undetermined. Nothing much larger sits one base from this clone, and base qualities are not available.

Receptors were amplified or captured by the immunoSEQ multiplex PCR assay. Sourced from immuneACCESS, this table was stored by TCRdb with only in-frame sequences that have V and J called. A share of the clones is absent; for the studies checked, an unresolved V gene accounts for under half, and the remainder has no known explanation. This sample lists tens of thousands of clones; approximately 90% were detected once. The top ten constitute roughly 0.5% of the sample. This specimen was CD4+ T cells from peripheral blood mononuclear cells, taken in the third trimester of pregnancy. The TCR comes from a female donor with multiple sclerosis, enrolled in a pregnancy study. The chain links TRBV5-5 with TRBJ2-3; TRBD1 is perhaps the D gene, given 6 matching bases. The CDR3 region has the sequence CASSLLSTGTDTQYF. The bases read TGTGCCAGCAGTTTGCTATCCACAGGGACAGATACGCAGTATTTT.